What follows are 20 T cell receptor beta chains derived from one specimen sequenced in a study of blood T cell repertoires in COVID-19. Sequencing was performed with immunoSEQ multiplex PCR; in TCRdb, only in-frame clones are kept and a portion is missing. This table holds under 45,000 clones, just under 80% found once. Sequencing was done on a sample of peripheral blood. The receptors come from a man in his sixties with acute or convalescent COVID-19.

The CDR3 DNA follows: TGTGCCAGTAACTCCAGGGGGAACTATGGCTACACCTTC. This gives the protein CASNSRGNYGYTF. The chain recombines TRBV19 with TRBJ1-2, with 7 bases aligning to TRBD1. The CDR3 runs to 13 residues. The V gene end was trimmed by 7 bases and the J gene end by 2 bases; junction bases not matched to a gene: 4. Germline-derived CDR1 and CDR2 are LNHDA and SQIVND (reference sequence).

The gene calls are TRBV27 and TRBJ2-7; 10 nucleotides align to TRBD1. Trimming at V came to 0 bases and at J to 5 bases, leaving 1 base not matched to a gene. Germline loops: CDR1 MNHEY, CDR2 SMNVEV (reference sequence). CDR3 length equals 14 residues. The CDR3 here is CASSLSGTGDEQYF. DNA of the CDR3: TGTGCCAGCAGTTTATCGGGGACAGGGGACGAGCAGTACTTC.

The chain carries TRBV6-6 and TRBJ2-6; D possibly corresponds to TRBD1 (6 bases). The germline V gene has CDR1 MNHNY and CDR2 SVGAGI (reference sequence). The CDR3 extends over 15 amino acids. The V gene lost 2 bases and the J gene lost 4 bases, with 9 bases spanning the gap. CDR3 nucleotides: TGTGCCAGCAGTTACGCAGGGGCCGGGGCCAACGTCCTGACTTTC. Translating it yields CASSYAGAGANVLTF.

Only one count was recorded for this clone. V usage is TRBV5-1 and J usage is TRBJ2-7; TRBD1 aligns across 9 bases. With V trimmed by 4 bases and J by 0 bases, 5 bases remained unmatched. This CDR3 has 15 amino acids. CDR1 and CDR2 from the germline V gene are SGHRS and YFSETQ. The CDR3: CASSRDRAISYEQYF. DNA for the CDR3: TGCGCCAGCAGCCGGGACAGGGCTATCTCCTACGAGCAGTACTTC.

V is TRBV7-9 and J is TRBJ1-1; 8 bases map to TRBD1. CDR3 length: 12 residues. The germline gives CDR1 SEHNR, CDR2 FQNEAQ (reference sequence). Trimming cost V 7 bases and J 8 bases; bases outside gene matches: 6. Written as DNA, the CDR3 is TGTGCCAGCATCACGACAGGGGCCGAAGCTTTCTTT. Translated, it gives CASITTGAEAFF. Looking up the rest from reference TRBV7-9 and TRBJ1-1 gives the full variable domain: DTGVSQNPRHKITKRGQNVTFRCDPISEHNRLYWYRQTLGQGPEFLTYFQNEAQLEKSRLLSDRFSAERPKGSFSTLEIQRTEQGDSAMYLCASITTGAEAFFGQGTRLTVV.

The chain combines TRBV9 with TRBJ2-1; 10 bases fit TRBD2. The CDR3 runs to 19 residues. Germline values: CDR1 SGDLS, CDR2 YYNGEE. V shed 0 bases, J shed 7 bases, and the junction held 16 bases outside the gene matches. The CDR3 region is CASSVATGTSAGVLNEQFF. CDR3 nucleotides: TGTGCCAGCAGCGTAGCCACAGGGACTAGCGCGGGGGTTTTGAATGAGCAGTTCTTC.

Only a few counts were recorded for this clone. The J gene is TRBJ2-7, the V gene TRBV11-2; 7 nucleotides match TRBD1. The V segment lost 4 bases and the J segment 1 base; nucleotides outside the gene matches: 7. CDR1 SGHAT and CDR2 FQNNGV come from the germline V gene. The CDR3 is 15 residues long. Here the CDR3 reads CASSWTGDSSYEQYF. The CDR3 bases are TGTGCCAGCAGCTGGACAGGAGACTCTTCCTACGAGCAGTACTTC.

There are a few counts of this clone. The chain has TRBV5-1 and TRBJ2-2, with D perhaps matching TRBD2 (6 bases). This CDR3 has 16 amino acids. Germline V CDR1 and CDR2: SGHRS, YFSETQ. Trimming shortened V by 0 bases and J by 6 bases, and 15 bases separated the two germline ends. The CDR3 region is CASSLVGGTTSGELFF. Here the CDR3 DNA reads TGCGCCAGCAGCTTGGTGGGCGGGACCACATCCGGGGAGCTGTTTTTT.

Sample share makes this clone medium-sized. The chain carries TRBV7-9 and TRBJ2-2; 9 nucleotides agree with TRBD1. Losses at the gene ends were 6 bases for V and 3 bases for J; bases not matched to a gene: 5. From germline, CDR1 is SEHNR and CDR2 FQNEAQ (reference sequence). The CDR3 length is 15 residues. The CDR3 DNA follows: TGTGCCAGCAGACCGGGACAGGGCTACACCGGGGAGCTGTTTTTT. It translates to CASRPGQGYTGELFF.

This clone appeared once. The chain couples TRBV28 to TRBJ2-1, with D maybe TRBD2 (6 bases). This CDR3 has 19 amino acids. Trimming stripped 3 bases from V and 2 bases from J, with 23 bases between. Germline CDR1 MDHEN, CDR2 SYDVKM. CDR3 sequence reads: CASSFGGDRGGGAYNEQFF. In DNA, the CDR3 is TGTGCCAGCAGTTTTGGGGGAGATAGGGGAGGCGGAGCCTACAATGAGCAGTTCTTC.

J is TRBJ2-1 and V is TRBV6-2 or TRBV6-3; D is perhaps TRBD2 (6 bases). V gave up 1 base and J gave up 5 bases, with 15 bases separating them. The CDR3 totals 16 residues. CDR1 MNHEY and CDR2 SVGEGT come from the germline V gene. This CDR3 is CASSYYRDSLNNEQFF. DNA of the CDR3: TGTGCCAGCAGTTACTACCGGGACTCCCTGAACAATGAGCAGTTCTTC.

V gene TRBV3-1 (or the pseudogene TRBV3-2) combines with J gene TRBJ2-3; TRBD2 is a possible D gene (6 bases). The germline V and J ends were trimmed by 3 bases and 2 bases, with 9 bases remaining between them. This CDR3 has 14 residues. From germline, CDR1 is LGHDT and CDR2 YNNKEL (reference sequence). CDR3: CASSQGLTTDTQYF. The CDR3 region has the DNA TGTGCCAGCAGCCAGGGACTTACCACAGATACGCAGTATTTT.

The chain joins TRBV9 to TRBJ1-1, with 7 bases matching TRBD1. With V trimmed by 4 bases and J by 0 bases, 6 bases remained unmatched. The CDR3 extends over 15 amino acids. The germline V gene has CDR1 SGDLS and CDR2 YYNGEE. CDR3 amino acids: CASSPPGQLNTEAFF. CDR3 sequence (DNA): TGTGCCAGCAGCCCTCCGGGACAGCTGAACACTGAAGCTTTCTTT.

The chain employs TRBV2 and TRBJ2-4; TRBD1 aligns across 8 bases. Germline V lookup: CDR1 SNHLY, CDR2 FYNNEI. This CDR3 spans 15 amino acids. V was clipped by 1 base and J by 3 bases; unmatched bases: 2. The CDR3 region is CASSEDTGGKNIQYF. The CDR3 coding sequence is TGTGCCAGCAGTGAAGATACAGGGGGCAAAAACATTCAGTACTTC.

This clone occurred once. V and J are TRBV9 and TRBJ1-1, with 7 bases identical to TRBD1. This CDR3 spans 16 amino acids. Germline CDR1 SGDLS, CDR2 YYNGEE. J gave up 3 bases and V 1 base, and 9 bases lay outside the gene matches. For the CDR3, the DNA is TGTGCCAGCAGCGTATCCCAGGGGGGATATGACACTGAAGCTTTCTTT. Its protein is CASSVSQGGYDTEAFF.

This chain joins TRBV24-1 and TRBJ2-7; D is uncertain. Trimming removed 2 bases from V and 2 bases from J, with 12 bases in between. CDR1 and CDR2 from the germline V gene are KGHDR and SFDVKD. CDR3 length: 15 amino acids. The DNA for the CDR3 is TGTGCCACCAGTGATTCTAAGACGAGGACCTACGAGCAGTACTTC. This gives the protein CATSDSKTRTYEQYF.

CDR3 protein: CASSLGVGGALIDTQYF. In nucleotides, the CDR3 is TGTGCCAGCAGCTTAGGAGTTGGGGGCGCCTTGATAGATACGCAGTATTTT. This chain joins TRBV11-3 and TRBJ2-3; D may be TRBD1 (6 bases). The germline V and J ends were trimmed by 1 base and 5 bases, with 19 bases remaining between them. The CDR3 contains 17 residues. CDR1 and CDR2 from the germline V gene are SGHNT and YENEEA.

The rearrangement joins TRBV24-1 to TRBJ1-5; 7 bases agree with TRBD1. J was trimmed by 6 bases and V by 0 bases; bases with no gene match: 10. The length of the CDR3 is 17 residues. Per the germline V gene, CDR1 is KGHDR and CDR2 is SFDVKD. CDR3 in DNA: TGTGCCACCAGTGATTTGCATTGTAGGGGGCTCGGTCAGCCCCAGCATTTT. Translating gives CATSDLHCRGLGQPQHF.

The chain recombines TRBV6-6 with TRBJ2-7, with D tentatively TRBD1 (6 bases). Trimming took off 4 bases at V and 7 bases at J, with 23 bases between the two ends. This CDR3 is built from 16 residues. The germline gives CDR1 MNHNY, CDR2 SVGAGI (reference sequence). The CDR3 reads CASSFLGARGYVEQYF. The CDR3 DNA is TGTGCCAGCAGTTTCCTTGGGGCTAGGGGGTACGTGGAGCAGTACTTC.

The gene calls are TRBV2 and TRBJ1-5, with unresolved D. This CDR3 contains 15 residues. Per germline, CDR1 SNHLY and CDR2 FYNNEI. V was trimmed by 2 bases and J by 0 bases, leaving 8 bases between them. The CDR3 DNA sequence: TGTGCCAGCAGTGAACGTACAAATAGCAATCAGCCCCAGCATTTT. Encoded protein: CASSERTNSNQPQHF.